This passage covers 16 T cell receptor beta chains from one sample sequenced in a study of technical replicates of blood from a few donors. Only in-frame clones appear in the TCRdb table, and some are missing; sequencing was by immunoSEQ multiplex PCR. The data hold about 84,000 clones, with 85% to 95% observed a single time. The material sequenced was T cells isolated from PBMCs. Receptors were obtained from a human donor in good health.

The chain combines TRBV10-3 with TRBJ1-1; D gene ambiguous. Germline CDR1 and CDR2: ENHRY and SYGVKD. Trimming left V 3 bases short and J 1 base short, with 18 bases between. This CDR3 spans 17 amino acids. CDR3 in DNA: TGTGCCATCAGTGAAAGGGCCGGGAATGGTGGGAACACTGAAGCTTTCTTT. Residues: CAISERAGNGGNTEAFF.

V gene TRBV30 combines with J gene TRBJ2-1; D is unclear. This CDR3 spans 11 amino acids. V lost 2 bases, J lost 11 bases, and 10 bases lay in between. CDR1 and CDR2 from the germline V gene are GTSNPN and SVGIG (reference sequence). DNA of the CDR3: TGTGCCTGGAGTCGCATTGGGCAGCAGTTCTTC. Its translation is CAWSRIGQQFF.

The chain links TRBV9 to TRBJ2-5, with D unclear. The germline gives CDR1 SGDLS, CDR2 YYNGEE. This CDR3 has 12 residues. Between the trimmed V and J ends, which lost 4 bases and 7 bases, there was a span of 11 bases. The CDR3: CASSPAGTTQYF. As DNA, the CDR3 is TGTGCCAGCAGCCCCGCAGGCACGACCCAGTACTTC. The full variable domain, completed using reference TRBV9 and TRBJ2-5, is DSGVTQTPKHLITATGQRVTLRCSPRSGDLSVYWYQQSLDQGLQFLIQYYNGEERAKGNILERFSAQQFPDLHSELNLSSLELGDSALYFCASSPAGTTQYFGPGTRLLVL.

V usage is TRBV6-5 and J usage is TRBJ2-4; 13 nucleotides agree with TRBD2. This CDR3 has 13 amino acids. V lost 8 bases and J lost 6; bases outside the gene matches: 1. Germline CDR1 reads MNHEY; CDR2 reads SVGAGI. The CDR3 nucleotides are TGTGCCAGCCGACTAGCGGGGGGAAACATTCAGTACTTC. Its translation is CASRLAGGNIQYF.

The chain recombines TRBV4-2 with TRBJ2-5; 12 positions agree with TRBD2. The CDR3 spans 16 residues. Germline trimming cut 6 bases from V and 2 bases from J; bases unmatched to any gene: 7. Germline-derived CDR1 and CDR2 are LGHNA and YNFKEQ. CDR3 bases: TGTGCCAGCAGAAAAAAGGGACTAGCGGGTCAAGAGACCCAGTACTTC. As protein: CASRKKGLAGQETQYF.

V and J are TRBV29-1 and TRBJ2-2; 7 positions agree with TRBD1. The CDR3 is made up of 14 amino acids. V was clipped by 5 bases and J by 1 base; unmatched bases: 4. Germline CDR1 is SQVTM and CDR2 is ANQGSEA. The CDR3 DNA reads as TGCAGCGTTCGAAGGGGGCTGAACACCGGGGAGCTGTTTTTT. Encoded protein: CSVRRGLNTGELFF.

The chain is built from TRBV11-2 and TRBJ2-3, with TRBD1 identical over 7 bases. Germline V gives CDR1 SGHAT, CDR2 FQNNGV. The CDR3 has 15 residues. Trimming cost V 3 bases and J 2 bases; bases outside gene matches: 5. The DNA for the CDR3 is TGTGCCAGCAGCTTCGCCGGGACAGTCACAGATACGCAGTATTTT. Its protein is CASSFAGTVTDTQYF.

The chain links TRBV5-6 to TRBJ2-3, with D perhaps matching TRBD1 (6 bases). Trimming stripped 4 bases from V and 2 bases from J, with 14 bases between. Germline values: CDR1 SGHDT, CDR2 YYEEEE. CDR3 length: 15 residues. The CDR3 sequence: CASSRKQGPTDTQYF. The CDR3 nucleotides are TGTGCCAGCAGCCGAAAACAGGGCCCCACAGATACGCAGTATTTT.

The chain has TRBV11-2 and TRBJ2-1, with 8 bases matching TRBD2. The length of the CDR3 is 16 residues. The germline V gene has CDR1 SGHAT and CDR2 FQNNGV. V was pared by 1 base and J by 7 bases, with 9 bases of the junction left unmatched. As DNA, the CDR3 is TGTGCCAGCAGCTTAGTCCTAGCGGGCTTGAGGAATGAGCAGTTCTTC. Protein product: CASSLVLAGLRNEQFF. Combining the CDR3 with reference TRBV11-2 and TRBJ2-1 gives the whole variable domain EAGVAQSPRYKIIEKRQSVAFWCNPISGHATLYWYQQILGQGPKLLIQFQNNGVVDDSQLPKDRFSAERLKGVDSTLKIQPAKLEDSAVYLCASSLVLAGLRNEQFFGPGTRLTVL.

The chain joins TRBV15 to TRBJ2-3; D might be TRBD2 (5 bases). V dropped 0 bases and J dropped 3 bases, with 10 bases sitting between them. From germline, CDR1 is LNHNV and CDR2 YYDKDF (reference sequence). CDR3 length: 15 residues. DNA for the CDR3: TGTGCCACCAGCAGAGATTCGGGATTTACAGATACGCAGTATTTT. As protein: CATSRDSGFTDTQYF.

The chain combines TRBV15 with TRBJ2-2, with a possible D match to TRBD2 (6 bases). The germline CDR1 and CDR2 sequences are LNHNV and YYDKDF (reference sequence). The CDR3 contains 15 residues. V lost 3 bases to trimming and J lost 7 bases, with 15 bases between them. The CDR3 coding sequence is TGTGCCACCAGCAGTGCGGGGCGTACGAACGGGGAGCTGTTTTTT. This translates into CATSSAGRTNGELFF.

The chain joins TRBV19 to TRBJ1-1; D unresolved. Germline V lookup: CDR1 LNHDA, CDR2 SQIVND (reference sequence). Trimming removed 3 bases from V and 2 bases from J, with 7 bases in between. This CDR3 spans 13 amino acids. CDR3 in amino acids: CASSMVRNTEAFF. CDR3 coding DNA: TGTGCCAGTAGTATGGTCAGAAACACTGAAGCTTTCTTT.

The chain combines TRBV2 with TRBJ2-3; D is perhaps TRBD1 (5 bases). V was trimmed by 7 bases and J by 3 bases, leaving 14 bases between them. CDR1 SNHLY and CDR2 FYNNEI come from the germline V gene. The CDR3 is 14 residues long. CDR3 nucleotides: TGTGCCAGCATGGTTCCGACAGCTACAGATACGCAGTATTTT. This codes for CASMVPTATDTQYF.

The J gene is TRBJ2-1, the V gene TRBV18; 10 bases agree with TRBD2. Germline CDR1 KGHSH, CDR2 LQKENI. With V trimmed by 1 base and J by 6 bases, 12 bases remained unmatched. The CDR3 is 18 amino acids. This CDR3 is CASSPRSGGTPVGNEQFF. CDR3 coding DNA: TGTGCCAGCTCACCACGTAGCGGGGGGACCCCTGTGGGCAATGAGCAGTTCTTC.

The chain has TRBV27 and TRBJ2-2; no reliable D call. This CDR3 is 13 amino acids long. V was pared by 4 bases and J by 6 bases, with 9 bases between. CDR1 and CDR2 (germline): MNHEY, SMNVEV (reference sequence). CDR3 nucleotide sequence: TGTGCCAGCAGTTGGCGACTTTCCGGGGAGCTGTTTTTT. This encodes CASSWRLSGELFF.

The chain recombines TRBV10-3 with TRBJ2-2; tentative D call: TRBD1 (6 bases). Germline CDR1 reads ENHRY; CDR2 reads SYGVKD. Trimming removed 10 bases from V and 1 base from J, with 16 bases in between. The CDR3 loop spans 15 amino acids. The CDR3 DNA sequence: TGTGCCACCAGAGTCGGGACACAGAACACCGGGGAGCTGTTTTTT. Translating gives CATRVGTQNTGELFF.